Each of the 6 T cell receptor beta chains below was sequenced from the same sample in a study of persistence of HIV-infected CD4 T cells. No cognate antigen is known for these TCRs. Sequencing used immunoSEQ version 4 in survey mode. Sequenced by immunoSEQ multiplex PCR; TCRdb stores in-frame clones only, minus some. This sample carries more than 35,000 clones, around 80% of them seen once, and the ten largest clones take roughly 1.5%. The stimulus was lysate of CMV-infected fibroblasts, around 10 ug/mL. CD40L/CD69 double-negative CD45RO-high memory CD4+ T cells were collected. The material sequenced was CD4+ T cells sorted from PBMCs after approximately 20-hour stimulation, taken from a patient who received antiretroviral therapy. The receptors were sampled from an adult man with HIV who was CMV-seropositive.

The chain combines TRBV5-1 with TRBJ2-1, with 8 bases lining up with TRBD2. V lost 4 bases, J lost 6 bases, and 6 bases stayed unmatched. The CDR3 has 14 amino acids. Per germline, CDR1 SGHRS and CDR2 YFSETQ. CDR3 in amino acids: CASSPGGAGNEQFF. As DNA, the CDR3 is TGCGCCAGCAGCCCCGGGGGGGCCGGCAATGAGCAGTTCTTC.

This chain uses TRBV5-1 with TRBJ2-2; D remains unclear. The CDR3 totals 14 residues. V was clipped by 3 bases and J by 3 bases, with 9 bases between them. CDR1 is SGHRS, CDR2 YFSETQ, per germline. The CDR3 loop reads CASSSLSDTGELFF. CDR3 in DNA: TGCGCCAGCAGCTCGTTATCTGACACCGGGGAGCTGTTTTTT. The full variable domain, completed using reference TRBV5-1 and TRBJ2-2, is KAGVTQTPRYLIKTRGQQVTLSCSPISGHRSVSWYQQTPGQGLQFLFEYFSETQRNKGNFPGRFSGRQFSNSRSEMNVSTLELGDSALYLCASSSLSDTGELFFGEGSRLTVL.

The chain uses TRBV5-1 and TRBJ2-7; no definite D call. The CDR3 has 14 amino acids. V lost 0 bases, J lost 2 bases, and 9 bases lay in between. The V gene's germline CDR1 is SGHRS and CDR2 YFSETQ. This CDR3 is CASSLEEITYEQYF. The CDR3 coding sequence is TGCGCCAGCAGCTTGGAGGAGATTACCTACGAGCAGTACTTC.

The J gene is TRBJ1-6, the V gene TRBV3-1 (or the pseudogene TRBV3-2); 8 bases align to TRBD1. With 5 bases clipped from V and 9 bases from J, the junction kept 6 bases outside the gene matches. Germline V CDR1 and CDR2: LGHDT, YNNKEL (reference sequence). CDR3 size: 14 residues. The CDR3 is CASSYGTGRSPLHF. In nucleotides, the CDR3 is TGTGCCAGCAGCTATGGGACAGGTCGTTCACCCCTCCACTTT.

This clone was counted a few times. This sequence joins TRBV6-5 and TRBJ1-1; 7 nucleotides align to TRBD1. Germline V gene data show CDR1 as MNHEY and CDR2 as SVGAGI. The CDR3 sequence is 14 residues long. Germline trimming cut 2 bases from V and 7 bases from J; bases unmatched to any gene: 7. The CDR3 DNA reads TGTGCCAGCAGTTACGGGGACAGTAGAGTTGAAGCTTTCTTT. It encodes CASSYGDSRVEAFF.

CDR3 bases: TGCGCCAGCAGGATGGACCTGAGGGGGCATGTTGAAGCTTTCTTT. Translation gives CASRMDLRGHVEAFF. The rearrangement uses TRBV5-1 and TRBJ1-1, with 7 positions matching TRBD1. This CDR3 contains 15 residues. The germline V gene encodes CDR1 SGHRS and CDR2 YFSETQ. V dropped 5 bases and J dropped 7; count of bases not matched to a gene: 14.